The sequence of this T cell receptor (beta chain) was determined in a study of cytomegalovirus exposure and HLA in healthy donors (dated by TCRdb to about 2017). With regard to the full study: An earlier analysis of some 600 of the donors reported 276 Gb of sequence data and approximately 120 million unique TCR beta sequences obtained from 180 million or so T cells. Donor age, sex, ethnicity and CMV serostatus were compiled together with the repertoire data. Both class I and class II loci were covered by HLA typing, at four-digit resolution. Rather than using new phenotypic data, the later analysis identified candidate immune exposures from TCR beta sequences and from how often those sequences occurred across donors. A later genetic analysis took genome-wide SNP genotypes for 398 of the 666 donors and used that subset as a discovery cohort. Of the roughly 390 genotyped donors, over 65% fell in the genetic ancestry cluster associated with self-reported Caucasian donors. The study profiled the T cell repertoires of hundreds of subjects by immunosequencing and related them to cytomegalovirus serostatus. In an earlier analysis of around 540 of the donors, high-throughput TCR beta sequencing was used to judge whether each TCR beta V gene segment behaved as functional or pseudogenic. To predict cytomegalovirus infection status, the study brought together high-throughput TCR immunosequencing, statistical association of individual TCRs with disease status, and machine learning. A few DR-DQ haplotypes were handled as single units for association and clustering because linkage in the cohort was strong. The aim of the study was to test whether cataloging public T cell receptors could identify signatures of past pathogen exposure. A separate validation cohort of more than 100 different subjects was used in addition to the 666-subject first cohort. Among 398 genotyped donors of the cohort, an average of approximately 230,000 unique TCR beta nucleotide sequences were sequenced per donor, roughly a sixth of them non-productive. A later analysis re-analyzed previously published TCR beta repertoires from 660 or so donors and added high-resolution HLA genotyping to study TCR occurrence patterns. Typing coverage differed by locus: A, B, C, DRB1 and DQB1 were typed in about 629-630 donors, DQA1 in about 550, DPA1 in around 600, and DPB1 in 472. Roughly 300 gigabases of sequencing data and 80 million or so unique TCR sequences were included in an early release covering 550 to 800 HLA-typed donors. All discovery cohort repertoires had been generated on a single sequencing platform.

The cohort consisted of 650 to 700 healthy bone marrow donors. All cohort members were sampled while nominally healthy, although unrecorded immune exposures were likely present. The donor was CMV seropositive and was included in the group of 270 or so seropositive cohort members. A peripheral blood sample was provided by each donor, and peripheral blood mononuclear cells were used for TCR beta sequencing. Genomic DNA extraction from the blood cell samples was performed with the Qiagen DNeasy Blood Extraction Kit. Receptor libraries were prepared by the immunoSEQ multiplex PCR assay. For the multiplex PCR, a mixture combining 60 forward primers for TCR Vbeta segments and 13 reverse primers for TCR Jbeta segments was used. The CDR3 region of rearranged TCR beta genes was amplified from genomic DNA by a multiplex PCR assay. The amplified TCR beta libraries were sequenced on the Illumina HiSeq System as 87-base-pair reads. The paper's data handling went like this. In a later analysis, tens of millions of unique TCR beta chains were counted across the roughly 610 repertoires, and roughly 11 million of these chains were shared by at least two donors. Raw reads were error-corrected and collapsed into unique sequences with a nearest-neighbor algorithm that merged closely related sequences to remove PCR and sequencing errors. V, D and J gene segments were assigned by aligning CDR3 sequences to IMGT reference sequences. Each retained sequence needed at least a six-nucleotide match to both a V gene segment and a J gene segment. A rearrangement counted as productive if the CDR3 had no stop codons and remained in frame with V and J, and every other rearrangement counted as non-productive. CDR3 was defined according to IMGT convention as the region running from the second conserved V-encoded cysteine to the conserved J-encoded phenylalanine. In an earlier analysis of 587 of the donors, sequences lacking an unambiguous match to a single V gene segment were excluded. In an earlier analysis of roughly 600 of the donors, a V segment was called functional when productive rearrangements were above 56.7%, and segregating when the standard deviation between donors exceeded 5%. A statistical classification framework was built for diagnosing cytomegalovirus status from the catalog of TCR beta chain sequences. A later analysis assigned V and J genes by comparing TCR nucleotide sequences with IMGT/GENE-DB human TR gene sequences. The TCRdist pipeline was used in a later analysis to assign CDR3 sequences and most-parsimonious VDJ recombination scenarios. In a later analysis, each TCR beta chain was defined by its CDR3 amino acid sequence together with its V-gene family, and reads lacking a unique V-gene family were excluded. To address suspected cross-contamination and a sequencing artifact, a later analysis removed approximately 600 highly shared, low-generation-probability nucleotide sequences. In a later analysis, a clonal expansion index for each public chain was calculated from normalized within-repertoire ranks of inferred template counts. In a later analysis, generation probabilities were computed with a VDJ recombination model fitted to out-of-frame rearrangements, and the resulting probabilities were checked against IGoR. In a later analysis, TCR-TCR, TCR-HLA and TCR-CMV co-occurrence was scored with hypergeometric tests, and a repertoire-size bias correction was applied to TCR pairs. To estimate false discovery rates, a later analysis permuted the HLA or CMV assignments 20 times. In a later analysis, co-occurring TCRs were grouped with DBSCAN, and TCRdist sequence similarity was added when clustering was performed within HLA-allele-positive subsets. Repertoires with fewer than 30,000 or more than 120,000 public chains were left out of co-occurrence clustering, as were about 5 repertoires with anomalous nucleotide sharing. This immuneACCESS table, as held by TCRdb, lists in-frame sequences with V and J called but not all clones. Of the missing ones, under half trace to an unresolved V gene in checked studies; the others have no known cause. V, J and clone size reflect that table, while D and trimming were determined from the DNA. Counted in this sample were some 140,000 clones; 70% to 85% of them appeared once. The top ten clonotypes cover approximately 10% of the sample.

V is shortened by 5 bases, J by 11 bases, and the region joining them spans 21 bases. For CDR1 and CDR2, the germline V gene (reference sequence) lists GTSNPN and SVGIG. From the cysteine up to the phenylalanine, the CDR3 has a length of 14 residues. Only the CDR3 region is kept as DNA, spanning 42 bases read in frame from base 1. Beyond this particular receptor, the publication reports: When HLA alleles, especially DR and DQ, strongly co-occurred, attributing TCR associations to individual alleles was difficult. The study gave a list of 150 to 200 TCR beta chains associated with cytomegalovirus. Only TCR beta chains were sequenced in this cohort, and the absence of alpha or paired-chain data limited detectable features. A later genetic analysis reported fewer N-insertions in productive TCRs among donors in an Asian-associated ancestry cluster than the approximately 700-donor mean. A further reported finding was that TCR beta sequences accurately predicted the HLA-A and HLA-B alleles for most subjects in the first cohort. The authors suggested that the approach could potentially be generalized to other disease states and immunological phenotypes. CMV serostatus was the only immune exposure information available for the cohort. A later analysis found that HLA-associated TCR beta chains were more clonally expanded and had lower generation probabilities than equally common non-associated chains. A cluster of highly shared sequence variants was judged likely to be a technical artifact of the sequencing pipeline. Roughly uniform sequencing depth across donors was assumed in presence/absence analyses, although this assumption may not hold. Correlated functional status among segregating V segments might reflect linkage disequilibrium, but an unknown experimental factor could not be ruled out. In a later analysis, several top co-occurrence clusters were reported to appear linked to parvovirus B19, influenza, CMV and Epstein-Barr virus. In both the original and validation cohorts, the classifier was reported to diagnose cytomegalovirus status with high specificity and sensitivity. About 15 rarely observed V segments, including chromosome 9 orphons, were excluded from the earlier analysis of some 590 of the donors because counts were too low. Broadly in line with IMGT annotations, most TCR beta V segments showed up in productive rearrangements about 87% or about 30% of the time in an earlier analysis of several hundred of the donors. A later analysis associated some 17,000 TCR beta sequences with specific HLA alleles at a false discovery rate of 0.05. According to a later analysis, most CMV-associated TCR beta chains appeared to be HLA-restricted, and the HLA associations seemed to be driven largely by CMV exposure. Some IMGT-functional V segments, including TRBV6-2 and TRBV6-3, could not be told apart with the 87-base-pair reads, so those segments were excluded. In vitro tests confirmed that three of the cytomegalovirus-associated TCR beta chains recognize cytomegalovirus antigens. According to a later analysis, TCR association rates differed among HLA loci, with DRB1 alleles showing the most associated TCRs and HLA-C alleles showing the fewest. An association between a missense DCLRE1C variant and V-gene and J-gene trimming of TCR beta chains was found in a later genetic analysis and replicated in an independent cohort. Because HLA typing was unavailable for some donors at each locus, only the typed subset was used in association tests. Most TCR sequences were observed very rarely across donors, whereas some public TCRs were present in many individuals.

In regard to this clone: Its antigen is unknown. Base quality data are lacking; no much larger clone is found one base away.

This TCR came from a woman in her fifties or sixties in good health and CMV-seropositive. Specimen: PBMCs. The rearranged segments are TRBV30 and TRBJ1-4; possibly the D gene is TRBD1, per 6 matching bases. The nucleotide sequence is given as TGTGCCTGGGGACGGGGGGGCGAAGGGGAGAAACTGTTTTTT. It translates to CAWGRGGEGEKLFF.